A single sample is the source of the 25 T cell receptor beta chains below, sequenced in a study of blood T cells in healthy people across ages. The use of a sample-barcoded 5' primer and a J-beta primer mix characterized a second PCR of about 7 to 12 cycles. From the 5' RACE reads, TCRdb called clonotypes with MiXCR, one entry per CDR3 protein. Of around 780,000 distinct CDR3 sequences listed, just over 55% were seen once; the top ten hold 20% to 30%. The sequenced material came from blood. Receptor source: a man between 35 and 55 years old in good health.

The V and J genes are TRBV4-3 and TRBJ2-3; D unresolved. The CDR3 is 14 residues long. Trimming removed 0 bases at V and 2 bases at J, with 6 bases between. Per germline, CDR1 LGHNA and CDR2 YSLEER. The CDR3 sequence is CASSQDTVTDTQYF. The DNA for the CDR3 is TGCGCCAGCAGCCAAGATACAGTCACAGATACGCAGTATTTT.

Remarks on this clonotype: The junction does not match germline at one end; this may be a read error. The chain couples TRBV20-1 to TRBJ1-1, with unresolved D. The CDR3 spans 11 residues. From germline, CDR1 is DFQATT and CDR2 SNEGSKA (reference sequence). The chain's CDR3 is CGARTGTEAFF. CDR3 DNA sequence: TGCGGTGCCCGAACGGGCACTGAAGCTTTCTTT.

This clonotype showed up just a few times. This chain connects TRBV7-2 to TRBJ2-1; D remains ambiguous. This CDR3 contains 18 residues. Germline V lookup: CDR1 SGHTA, CDR2 FQGNSA. Between the trimmed V and J ends, which lost 0 bases and 9 bases, there was a span of 24 bases. CDR3 bases: TGTGCCAGCAGCTTAGCGATATTTAGGGCAGGCACGGGTGGTGAGCAGTTCTTC. It translates to CASSLAIFRAGTGGEQFF.

This clonotype was seen once. Sequence at one end of the junction differs from germline and may be a read error. This chain links TRBV6-2 or TRBV6-3 with TRBJ2-3; a weak D match, TRBD1 (5 bases). From germline, CDR1 is MNHEY and CDR2 SVGEGT. The CDR3 runs to 18 residues. This chain's CDR3 is CASSSYQGPTTNTDTQYF. CDR3 coding DNA: TGTGCGAGCAGCAGTTATCAGGGCCCCACAACGAACACAGATACGCAGTATTTT.

This clonotype was detected a few times. V is TRBV4-3 and J is TRBJ2-5; D gene uncertain. Trimming took off 1 base at V and 5 bases at J, with 5 bases between the two ends. The CDR3 covers 12 residues. Germline CDR1 LGHNA, CDR2 YSLEER. CDR3 sequence reads: CASSQAEETQYF. CDR3 nucleotide sequence: TGCGCCAGCAGCCAAGCAGAGGAGACCCAGTACTTC.

This chain links TRBV14 with TRBJ1-2; TRBD1 matches 7 bases. The ends lost 5 bases at V and 4 bases at J; junction bases unmatched: 7. This CDR3 is built from 14 residues. CDR1 is SGHDN, CDR2 FVKESK, per germline. The CDR3 loop is CASSSTGSVYGYTF. CDR3 in DNA: TGTGCCAGCAGCTCGACAGGGAGCGTCTATGGCTACACCTTC.

This clonotype was seen only a few times. The V and J genes are TRBV5-1 and TRBJ2-7, with 7 bases lining up with TRBD2. This CDR3 has 16 amino acids. Germline CDR1 is SGHRS and CDR2 is YFSETQ. Unmatched junction bases numbered 9, after V lost 0 bases and J lost 3 bases. CDR3 sequence: CASSLGLAAPIYEQYF. The CDR3 nucleotides are TGCGCCAGCAGCTTGGGGCTAGCGGCGCCAATCTACGAGCAGTACTTC.

The rearrangement joins TRBV27 to TRBJ2-7; 11 nucleotides line up with TRBD2. The length of the CDR3 is 15 residues. The germline CDR1 and CDR2 sequences are MNHEY and SMNVEV (reference sequence). V lost 8 bases and J lost 5; bases outside the gene matches: 11. The CDR3 nucleotides are TGTGCCAGCCAGCCCCTAGCGGGAGGCCCCCACGAGCAGTACTTC. Its translation is CASQPLAGGPHEQYF.

V is TRBV29-1 and J is TRBJ2-7, with D perhaps matching TRBD2 (5 bases). Trimming stripped 6 bases from V and 7 bases from J, with 16 bases between. The CDR3 sequence is 12 residues long. The V gene's germline CDR1 is SQVTM and CDR2 ANQGSEA. The CDR3 DNA is TGCAGCGTCGGCGGGCCTTACAATGAGCAGTACTTC. Residues: CSVGGPYNEQYF.

The chain joins TRBV15 to TRBJ2-5, with 11 bases aligning to TRBD1. Trimming at V came to 7 bases and at J to 11 bases, leaving 24 bases not matched to a gene. This CDR3 is built from 18 residues. The germline V gene encodes CDR1 LNHNV and CDR2 YYDKDF (reference sequence). CDR3 bases: TGTGCCACCACCGCGGGACAGGGGGAAAGGGGCTCCTACAATGAGCAGTACTTC. Translated, it gives CATTAGQGERGSYNEQYF.

This clonotype was seen only a few times. The rearrangement joins TRBV29-1 to TRBJ1-1; D gene ambiguous. CDR3 length: 12 residues. Germline V gives CDR1 SQVTM, CDR2 ANQGSEA. With 4 bases removed from V and 4 bases from J, the gap between germline ends came to 10 bases. DNA of the CDR3: TGCAGCGTTGTGCCCCAGGCCACTGAAGCTTTCTTT. Translated: CSVVPQATEAFF.

This chain joins TRBV2 and TRBJ2-5, with D perhaps TRBD1 (6 bases). Deletions cut 1 base from V and 2 bases from J, with 8 bases between. This CDR3 has 14 residues. The germline V gene encodes CDR1 SNHLY and CDR2 FYNNEI. The CDR3, as DNA: TGTGCCAGCAGTGAAGGAGGACAGCAAGAGACCCAGTACTTC. It yields the protein CASSEGGQQETQYF.

V and J are TRBV10-3 and TRBJ1-5, with a possible D match to TRBD1 (6 bases). This CDR3 region has 14 residues. Germline V gene sequence: CDR1 ENHRY, CDR2 SYGVKD. V gave up 6 bases and J gave up 4 bases, with 13 bases separating them. CDR3 sequence (DNA): TGTGCCATCAGAGACGGGACAACGAATCAGCCCCAGCATTTT. Residues: CAIRDGTTNQPQHF.

This clonotype was seen only a few times. The chain carries TRBV10-3 and TRBJ2-3; 7 nucleotides match TRBD2. The CDR3 has 16 amino acids. The V and J ends lost 4 bases and 0 bases, in that order; junction bases with no gene match: 7. Germline V gene sequence: CDR1 ENHRY, CDR2 SYGVKD. CDR3 DNA sequence: TGTGCCATCAGTGGGGCTAGCGGTCTTAGCACAGATACGCAGTATTTT. Its protein product is CAISGASGLSTDTQYF.

The V gene is TRBV4-3, the J gene TRBJ1-2; no clear D. Germline V CDR1 and CDR2: LGHNA, YSLEER. This CDR3 is 13 amino acids long. Trimming shortened V by 1 base and J by 3 bases, and 6 bases separated the two germline ends. CDR3 region: CASSQALDYGYTF. The CDR3 DNA sequence: TGCGCCAGCAGCCAAGCCCTTGACTATGGCTACACCTTC.

In its sample, this clonotype was seen a few times. The gene calls are TRBV29-1 and TRBJ1-2; 8 bases align to TRBD1. This CDR3 spans 15 amino acids. The germline V gene has CDR1 SQVTM and CDR2 ANQGSEA. V dropped 7 bases and J dropped 6; count of bases not matched to a gene: 16. Here the CDR3 reads CSARHGTGGTDGYTF. The CDR3 nucleotides are TGCAGCGCGAGGCATGGCACAGGGGGTACAGATGGCTACACCTTC. The variable domain in full, completed from reference TRBV29-1 and TRBJ1-2, reads SAVISQKPSRDICQRGTSLTIQCQVDSQVTMMFWYRQQPGQSLTLIATANQGSEATYESGFVIDKFPISRPNLTFSTLTVSNMSPEDSSIYLCSARHGTGGTDGYTFGSGTRLTVV.

The CDR3 region is CSAPQGVDSNQPQHF. CDR3 bases: TGCAGTGCGCCGCAGGGGGTGGATAGCAATCAGCCCCAGCATTTT. The chain is built from TRBV20-1 and TRBJ1-5, with 7 positions matching TRBD1. The CDR3 length is 15 residues. Germline CDR1 is DFQATT and CDR2 is SNEGSKA (reference sequence). The junction had 8 bases not matched to a gene; V was cut back by 6 bases and J by 0 bases.

The genes are TRBV5-6 and TRBJ2-5, with 9 bases fitting TRBD1. The germline V gene has CDR1 SGHDT and CDR2 YYEEEE. The V segment lost 3 bases and the J segment 5 bases; nucleotides outside the gene matches: 5. CDR3 length equals 14 residues. The CDR3 protein is CASSWDRASETQYF. In DNA, the CDR3 is TGTGCCAGCAGCTGGGACAGGGCTTCCGAGACCCAGTACTTC.

The gene calls are TRBV6-2 or TRBV6-3 and TRBJ2-7; D call uncertain. The V gene's germline CDR1 is MNHEY and CDR2 SVGEGT. The length of the CDR3 is 13 residues. The V and J ends lost 8 bases and 2 bases respectively, with 13 bases between them. The CDR3 loop reads CASEIGQTYEQYF. In DNA, the CDR3 is TGTGCCAGCGAGATAGGGCAGACCTACGAGCAGTACTTC.

This clonotype has a count of ten or more. CDR3 nucleotide sequence: TGTGCCAGCAGCTTAATATGGGACAGCCAAGAGACCCAGTACTTC. Translating it yields CASSLIWDSQETQYF. V is TRBV7-9 and J is TRBJ2-5, with TRBD1 identical over 7 bases. The germline V gene has CDR1 SEHNR and CDR2 FQNEAQ (reference sequence). The CDR3 is 15 amino acids. V shed 2 bases and J 1 base; nucleotides not matched to a gene: 4.

The chain combines TRBV7-9 with TRBJ2-5, with a tentative D call TRBD1 (5 bases). This CDR3 contains 17 residues. Trimming cost V 6 bases and J 4 bases, with 24 bases left between them. Germline assignment: CDR1 SEHNR and CDR2 FQNEAQ (reference sequence). DNA of the CDR3: TGTGCCAGCAGTTCCCGAATAACTGCAGGGCGATCAGAGACCCAGTACTTC. Translated, it gives CASSSRITAGRSETQYF.

The chain combines TRBV4-1 with TRBJ2-7; D could derive from TRBD1 or TRBD2 (5 bases each). V dropped 4 bases and J dropped 5 bases, with 21 bases sitting between them. Germline-derived CDR1 and CDR2 are MGHRA and YSYEKL. The CDR3 totals 16 residues. This chain's CDR3 is CASSLVPGPLTDEQYF. The CDR3 DNA follows: TGCGCCAGCAGCCTAGTACCGGGACCCCTTACCGACGAGCAGTACTTC.

The rearrangement links TRBV10-3 to TRBJ2-3; 9 bases map to TRBD2. Germline CDR1 reads ENHRY; CDR2 reads SYGVKD. The ends lost 7 bases at V and 2 bases at J; junction bases unmatched: 7. The CDR3 has 15 amino acids. CDR3 sequence: CAINRLADNTDTQYF. Written as DNA, the CDR3 is TGTGCCATCAACAGACTAGCGGACAACACAGATACGCAGTATTTT.

The table lists this clonotype with a few counts. The chain carries TRBV6-2 or TRBV6-3 and TRBJ2-7; TRBD1 aligns across 8 bases. J was trimmed by 2 bases and V by 6 bases; bases with no gene match: 6. The germline CDR1 and CDR2 sequences are MNHEY and SVGEGT. This CDR3 comprises 14 residues. Written as DNA, the CDR3 is TGTGCCAGCAGCGGCAAGACAGGGGCCTACGAGCAGTACTTC. It specifies CASSGKTGAYEQYF.

V and J are TRBV2 and TRBJ1-4; the D is unclear. Germline loops: CDR1 SNHLY, CDR2 FYNNEI. There are 16 residues in the CDR3. V was cut by 5 bases and J by 0 bases, with 13 bases left in between. CDR3 loop: CASSPDSNPTNEKLFF. The CDR3 coding sequence is TGTGCCAGCAGTCCGGATTCGAACCCAACTAATGAAAAACTGTTTTTT.